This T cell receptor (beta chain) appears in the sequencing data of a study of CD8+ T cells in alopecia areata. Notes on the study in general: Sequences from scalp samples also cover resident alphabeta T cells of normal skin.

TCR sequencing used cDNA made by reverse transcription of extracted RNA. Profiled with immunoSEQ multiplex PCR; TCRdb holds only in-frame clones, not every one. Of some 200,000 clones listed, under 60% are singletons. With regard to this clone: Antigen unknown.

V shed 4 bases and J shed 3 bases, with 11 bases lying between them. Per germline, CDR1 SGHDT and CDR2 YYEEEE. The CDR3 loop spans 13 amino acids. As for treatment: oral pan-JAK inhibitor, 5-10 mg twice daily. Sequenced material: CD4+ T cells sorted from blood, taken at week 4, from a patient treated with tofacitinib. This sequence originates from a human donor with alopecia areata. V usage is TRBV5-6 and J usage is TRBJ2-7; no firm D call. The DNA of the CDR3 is TGTGCCAGCAGCCGACAACGACTCTACGAGCAGTACTTC. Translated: CASSRQRLYEQYF.